The rows below give T cell receptor beta chains drawn from one sample of a study of CD8 T cells in ankylosing spondylitis. TCRdb independently ran MiXCR on the 5' RACE reads; one entry per CDR3 protein. The sample lists 380,000 or so distinct CDR3 sequences, 20% to 25% occurring once. Sequencing was done on a sample of blood, either unsorted or a sorted T cell fraction (not recorded which). These receptors came from a male donor with ankylosing spondylitis or in good health (not recorded which). The CDR3 runs from the conserved cysteine through the conserved F or W. A D gene is named only where the DNA matches it firmly. The size entry is marked missing in some rows and otherwise reads once, few, many or a size class.

J: TRBJ2-5
D: -
V: TRBV12-3/TRBV12-4
size: few
DNA: TGTGCCAGCAGTTTATGGTTGAGCGGGGAGACCCAGTACTTC
CDR3: CASSLWLSGETQYF

J: TRBJ1-1
D: TRBD1
V: TRBV29-1
size: -
DNA: TGCAGCGTTGAGACAGGGAAGACCACTGAAGCTTTCTTT
CDR3: CSVETGKTTEAFF

J: TRBJ2-5
D: -
V: TRBV18
size: few
DNA: TGTGCCAGCTCATCCCAGGACCCTCGATTGATCAAAGAGACCCAGTACTTC
CDR3: CASSSQDPRLIKETQYF

J: TRBJ1-1
D: -
V: TRBV12-3/TRBV12-4
size: few
DNA: TGTGCCAGCACCCTTGCCCTACTGAACACTGAAGCTTTCTTT
CDR3: CASTLALLNTEAFF

J: TRBJ2-2
D: TRBD2
V: TRBV30
size: -
DNA: TGTGCCTGGAGTCCGGGGGGGAACACCGGGGAGCTGTTTTTT
CDR3: CAWSPGGNTGELFF

J: TRBJ2-7
D: -
V: TRBV30
size: -
DNA: TGTGCCTGGAGTAAGGGCCACTACGAGCAGTACTTC
CDR3: CAWSKGHYEQYF

J: TRBJ1-5
D: -
V: TRBV6-5
size: few
DNA: TGTGCCAGCAGCTCCACCGGTCAGCCCCAGCATTTT
CDR3: CASSSTGQPQHF

J: TRBJ2-3
D: -
V: TRBV12-3/TRBV12-4
size: many
DNA: TGTGCCAGCACCATCCCCGGGGCAGGAACAGATACGCAGTATTTT
CDR3: CASTIPGAGTDTQYF

J: TRBJ2-2
D: TRBD1
V: TRBV7-9
size: -
DNA: TGTGCCAGCAGCTTCCGGGACAGGGAGAACACCGGGGAGCTGTTTTTT
CDR3: CASSFRDRENTGELFF

J: TRBJ2-7
D: -
V: TRBV14
size: -
DNA: TGTGCCAGCAGCCAAGGTGGTTTTATGGCCTACGAGCAGTACTTC
CDR3: CASSQGGFMAYEQYF

J: TRBJ2-7
D: -
V: TRBV4-1
size: few
DNA: TGCGCCAGCAGCCTTAGTGACATCGGCGGGGAGCAGTACTTC
CDR3: CASSLSDIGGEQYF